This TCR beta chain came from a study of cytomegalovirus exposure and HLA in healthy donors. Regarding the study as a whole: In the analysis, some V segments, TRBV6-2 and TRBV6-3 included, were excluded as indistinguishable. In a later analysis, HLA-associated beta chains showed higher expansion and lower generation probabilities than comparable chains. Most TCR sequences proved rare, with some public TCRs found in many donors. Researchers counted around 150 TCR beta chains as cytomegalovirus-associated.

Researchers ran the PCR with 60 Vbeta and 13 Jbeta primers. TCRdb's copy holds only in-frame clones and misses some; the assay was immunoSEQ multiplex PCR. This table holds roughly 190,000 clones, around 87% found once. Concerning this clone itself: What it recognizes is unknown.

Germline loops: CDR1 SGDLS, CDR2 YYNGEE. This CDR3 has 12 amino acids. Trimming pared 4 bases from V and 6 bases from J, leaving 11 bases between. The source material was PBMCs. V gene TRBV9 combines with J gene TRBJ2-7; D not certain. The receptor was isolated from a woman in her late teens or twenties in good health and CMV-seronegative. DNA for the CDR3: TGTGCCAGCAGCTCCGACTCGTCCGAGCAGTACTTC. Residues: CASSSDSSEQYF.